The 2 T cell receptor beta chains reported below all come from one sample, sequenced in a study of cytomegalovirus exposure and HLA in healthy donors. It was with 60 Vbeta and 13 Jbeta primers that the PCR ran. Produced via immunoSEQ multiplex PCR; TCRdb's table is partial and in-frame only. In the table there are about 140,000 clones, approximately 81% of which are singletons. Sequences were obtained from PBMCs. Source of these receptors: a boy between 2 and 10 years old in good health and CMV-seronegative.

A single count supports this clone. The rearrangement uses TRBV29-1 and TRBJ2-5; 7 nucleotides agree with TRBD1. Germline trimming cut 7 bases from V and 7 bases from J; bases unmatched to any gene: 12. This CDR3 has 13 amino acids. Germline CDR1 is SQVTM and CDR2 is ANQGSEA. Written as DNA, the CDR3 is TGCAGCGCCGGGACAGAGCTAAGGAGGACCCAGTACTTC. Translating it yields CSAGTELRRTQYF.

This rearrangement joins TRBV13 to TRBJ2-5; no reliable D call. The germline gives CDR1 PRHDT, CDR2 FYEKMQ (reference sequence). V was clipped by 4 bases and J by 2 bases, with 5 bases between them. The CDR3 length is 12 residues. This chain's CDR3 is CASSSQQETQYF. In DNA form, the CDR3 reads TGTGCCAGCAGCTCCCAACAAGAGACCCAGTACTTC.